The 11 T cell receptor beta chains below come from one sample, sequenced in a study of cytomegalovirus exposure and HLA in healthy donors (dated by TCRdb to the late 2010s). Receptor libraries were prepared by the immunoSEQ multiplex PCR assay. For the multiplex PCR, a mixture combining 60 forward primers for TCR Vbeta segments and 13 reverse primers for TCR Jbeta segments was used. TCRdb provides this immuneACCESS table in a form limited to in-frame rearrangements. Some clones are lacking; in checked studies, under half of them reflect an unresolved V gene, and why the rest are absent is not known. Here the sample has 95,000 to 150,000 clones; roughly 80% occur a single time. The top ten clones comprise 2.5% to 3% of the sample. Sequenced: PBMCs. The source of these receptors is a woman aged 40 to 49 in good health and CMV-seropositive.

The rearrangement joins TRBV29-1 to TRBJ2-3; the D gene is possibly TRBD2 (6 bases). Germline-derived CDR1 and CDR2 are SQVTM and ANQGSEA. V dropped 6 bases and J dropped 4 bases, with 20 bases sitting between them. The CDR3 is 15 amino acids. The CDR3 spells CSVHPPGLTSDTQYF. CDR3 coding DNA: TGCAGCGTCCACCCCCCGGGACTCACATCAGATACGCAGTATTTT.

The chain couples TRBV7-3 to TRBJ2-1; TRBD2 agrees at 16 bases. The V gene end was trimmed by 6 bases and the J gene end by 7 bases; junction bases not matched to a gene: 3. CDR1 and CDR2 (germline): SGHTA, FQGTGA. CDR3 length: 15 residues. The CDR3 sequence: CASRAGLAGGNEQFF. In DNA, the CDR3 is TGTGCCAGCAGGGCGGGACTAGCGGGGGGGAATGAGCAGTTCTTC. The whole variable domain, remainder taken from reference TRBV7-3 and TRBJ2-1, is GAGVSQTPSNKVTEKGKYVELRCDPISGHTALYWYRQSLGQGPEFLIYFQGTGAADDSGLPNDRFFAVRPEGSVSTLKIQRTERGDSAVYLCASRAGLAGGNEQFFGPGTRLTVL.

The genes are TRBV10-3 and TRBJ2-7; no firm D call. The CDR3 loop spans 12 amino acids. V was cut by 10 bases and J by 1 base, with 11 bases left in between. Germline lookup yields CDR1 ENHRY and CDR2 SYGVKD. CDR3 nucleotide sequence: TGTGCCACCGCAACAGATTCCTACGAGCAGTACTTC. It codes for CATATDSYEQYF.

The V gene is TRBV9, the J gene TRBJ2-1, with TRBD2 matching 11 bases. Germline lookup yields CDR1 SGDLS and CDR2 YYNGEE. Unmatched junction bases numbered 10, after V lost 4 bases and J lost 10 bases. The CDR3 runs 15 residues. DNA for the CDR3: TGTGCCAGCAGCACTAGCGGGGGCCCAGGGGGAGAGCAGTTCTTC. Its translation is CASSTSGGPGGEQFF.

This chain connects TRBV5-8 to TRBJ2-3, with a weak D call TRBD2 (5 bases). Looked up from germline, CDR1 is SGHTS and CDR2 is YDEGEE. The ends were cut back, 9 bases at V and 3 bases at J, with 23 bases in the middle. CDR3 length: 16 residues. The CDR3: CATGQGLVSGTDTQYF. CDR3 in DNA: TGTGCCACCGGTCAAGGTCTAGTTTCGGGAACAGATACGCAGTATTTT.

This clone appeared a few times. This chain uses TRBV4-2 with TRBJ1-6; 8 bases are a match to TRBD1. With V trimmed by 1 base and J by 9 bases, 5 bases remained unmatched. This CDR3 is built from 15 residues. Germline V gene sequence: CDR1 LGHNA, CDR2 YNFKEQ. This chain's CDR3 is CASSQGQGIGSPLHF. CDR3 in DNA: TGTGCCAGCAGCCAAGGACAGGGGATCGGTTCACCCCTCCACTTT.

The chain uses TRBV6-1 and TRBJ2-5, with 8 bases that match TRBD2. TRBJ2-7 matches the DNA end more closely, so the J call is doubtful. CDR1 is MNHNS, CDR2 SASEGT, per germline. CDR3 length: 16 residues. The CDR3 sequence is CASSEAGAGARYEQYF. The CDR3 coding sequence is TGTGCCAGCAGTGAAGCGGGAGCGGGAGCTCGATACGAGCAGTACTTC.

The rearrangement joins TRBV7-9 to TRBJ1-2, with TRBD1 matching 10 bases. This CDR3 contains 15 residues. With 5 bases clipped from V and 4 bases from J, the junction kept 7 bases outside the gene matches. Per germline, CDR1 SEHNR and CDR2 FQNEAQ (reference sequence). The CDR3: CASSLDWDRGYGYTF. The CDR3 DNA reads TGTGCCAGCAGCCTAGATTGGGACAGGGGCTATGGCTACACCTTC.

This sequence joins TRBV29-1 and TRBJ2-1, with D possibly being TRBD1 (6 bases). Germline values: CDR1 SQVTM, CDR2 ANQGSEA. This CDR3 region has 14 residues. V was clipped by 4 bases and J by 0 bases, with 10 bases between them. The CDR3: CSVVTDSSYNEQFF. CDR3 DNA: TGCAGCGTTGTTACGGACAGCTCCTACAATGAGCAGTTCTTC.

In DNA form, the CDR3 reads TGTGCCAGTAGCCCTGATAGACGGGAGGGGCCTAGGGCCTACGAGCAGTACTTC. Translating gives CASSPDRREGPRAYEQYF. V usage is TRBV19 and J usage is TRBJ2-7; the match to TRBD2 covers 8 bases. This CDR3 has 18 amino acids. Germline CDR1 is LNHDA and CDR2 is SQIVND (reference sequence). The V and J ends lost 6 bases and 2 bases, in that order; junction bases with no gene match: 18.

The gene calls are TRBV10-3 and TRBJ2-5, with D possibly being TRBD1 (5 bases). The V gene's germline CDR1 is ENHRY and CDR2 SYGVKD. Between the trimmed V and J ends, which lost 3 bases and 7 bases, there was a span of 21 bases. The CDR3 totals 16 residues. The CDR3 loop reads CAISDGLGSGRGTQYF. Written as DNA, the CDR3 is TGTGCCATCAGTGACGGGTTAGGCTCAGGAAGGGGGACCCAGTACTTC.